This T cell receptor beta chain was recorded in a study of T cell repertoires in cytomegalovirus infection (dated by TCRdb to between 2017 and 2020). Broadly, across the study: Donor HLA type was relevant to the analysis, because carriage of CMV infection together with the matching HLA type was indicated by public TCR beta signatures.

Reads for this sample came from an Illumina HiSeq 1500. TCRdb reworked the public reads: Q25 trimming with fastp, MiXCR clone assembly, productive beta chains retained. Rows with a matching CDR3 protein are joined into one entry that keeps the most common DNA and genes. For this sample there are fewer than 300,000 distinct CDR3 sequences; roughly 26% appear just once. The ten largest make up approximately 15% of the sample. General conclusions and limits of the study: The ex vivo response was dominated by HLA-C-restricted CMV-specific TCR beta clonotypes, and the single most frequent clonotype in two of eight donors was supplied by these HLA-C-restricted clonotypes. Cumulative frequency of public TCR beta family members discriminated carriers of CMV infection plus the relevant HLA type in this cohort and an independent roughly 320-donor cohort.

CDR1 is given as SGHRS and CDR2 as YFSETQ, both from the germline V gene. Reading from cysteine to phenylalanine, the CDR3 counts 15 amino acids. Only the CDR3 part of the read is kept: 45 bases, read in frame from the first base. The trim is 1 base for V and 2 bases for J, with a gap of 13 bases between the germline ends. Remarks on this clonotype: Its antigen remains unidentified. No per-base quality is available; no much larger clone lies one base away.

The rearrangement combines TRBV5-1 with TRBJ2-7, and possibly TRBD1, on 5 matching bases. The sequenced material came from PBMCs. This receptor was identified in a human donor in good health (CMV status not recorded). Some clones in this sample may be carry-over from other donors' samples. The CDR3 protein is CASSLNAGKTYEQYF. The nucleotide sequence is TGCGCCAGCAGCTTGAATGCAGGGAAAACCTACGAGCAGTACTTC.